Below are 25 T cell receptor beta chains sequenced from a single sample in a study of pediatric ulcerative colitis. Method: immunoSEQ multiplex PCR; TCRdb's copy keeps in-frame clones and lacks some. The sample yields roughly 49,000 clones, about 79% seen once. Rectal tissue came from one to two pinch biopsies taken at colonoscopy. Sample: gut tissue. The receptors shown here come from a girl aged 5 to 17 with moderate ulcerative colitis.

This sequence joins TRBV5-4 and TRBJ2-1; perhaps TRBD2 as D (5 bases). The CDR3 runs 16 residues. Looked up from germline, CDR1 is SGHNT and CDR2 is YYREEE (reference sequence). With 4 bases removed from V and 0 bases from J, the gap between germline ends came to 14 bases. The CDR3 DNA is TGTGCCAGCAGCACCCTCGCAGCGGCCTCCTACAATGAGCAGTTCTTC. It codes for CASSTLAAASYNEQFF.

The chain couples TRBV4-1 to TRBJ2-2; 7 bases line up with TRBD1. The CDR3 spans 17 residues. Germline CDR1 is MGHRA and CDR2 is YSYEKL. Trimming at V came to 2 bases and at J to 6 bases, leaving 12 bases not matched to a gene. CDR3 sequence: CASSQQGPGGYPGELFF. In nucleotides, the CDR3 is TGCGCCAGCAGCCAACAAGGGCCAGGGGGTTATCCCGGGGAGCTGTTTTTT.

This rearrangement joins TRBV28 to TRBJ2-5, with TRBD1 as a possible D gene (6 bases). The J call is doubtful: the DNA matches TRBJ2-7 better. The CDR3 totals 14 residues. Germline CDR1 MDHEN, CDR2 SYDVKM. CDR3 coding DNA: TGTGCCAGCAGCTTAAGGACAGTAACCTACGAGCAGTACTTC. Its protein product is CASSLRTVTYEQYF.

This chain links TRBV2 with TRBJ2-5; 8 nucleotides match TRBD1. The CDR3 has 13 amino acids. The germline gives CDR1 SNHLY, CDR2 FYNNEI. Germline trimming cut 8 bases from V and 3 bases from J; bases unmatched to any gene: 5. The CDR3 region has the DNA TGTGCCAGCCGGACAGGGTCGGAAGAGACCCAGTACTTC. Its protein is CASRTGSEETQYF.

In DNA, the CDR3 is TGTGCCAGCAGCCAAGAGTCGGGACTAGAGATCTACGAGCAGTACTTC. This translates into CASSQESGLEIYEQYF. This chain joins TRBV14 and TRBJ2-7, with TRBD2 identical over 8 bases. The ends lost 0 bases at V and 3 bases at J; junction bases unmatched: 7. The CDR3 consists of 16 residues. Germline V gives CDR1 SGHDN, CDR2 FVKESK.

The chain joins TRBV2 to TRBJ2-7, with 9 bases that match TRBD1. The CDR3 extends over 18 amino acids. With 8 bases clipped from V and 6 bases from J, the junction kept 23 bases outside the gene matches. CDR1 and CDR2 (germline): SNHLY, FYNNEI. This CDR3 reads CASPPKGSGTGYFGEQYF. The DNA of the CDR3 is TGTGCCAGCCCTCCAAAGGGCTCCGGGACAGGGTACTTCGGCGAGCAGTACTTC. Supplemented by reference TRBV2 and TRBJ2-7, the full variable domain reads EPEVTQTPSHQVTQMGQEVILRCVPISNHLYFYWYRQILGQKVEFLVSFYNNEISEKSEIFDDQFSVERPDGSNFTLKIRSTKLEDSAMYFCASPPKGSGTGYFGEQYFGPGTRLTVT.

The chain carries TRBV6-1 and TRBJ1-1; 8 bases agree with TRBD1. CDR3 size: 14 residues. V dropped 5 bases and J dropped 1; count of bases not matched to a gene: 3. Germline V gives CDR1 MNHNS, CDR2 SASEGT. The CDR3 DNA reads TGTGCCAGCAGTCCGACAGGGGAGAACACTGAAGCTTTCTTT. Translated, it gives CASSPTGENTEAFF.

This clone was found once. This chain links TRBV10-3 with TRBJ2-3; 9 bases fit TRBD1. V dropped 5 bases and J dropped 8; count of bases not matched to a gene: 14. Germline CDR1 ENHRY, CDR2 SYGVKD. The CDR3 has 16 amino acids. This CDR3 is CAISPQGAEEVSTQYF. As DNA, the CDR3 is TGTGCCATCAGTCCACAGGGGGCGGAAGAAGTTAGTACGCAGTATTTT.

In this sample, this clone turned up once. The V gene is TRBV27, the J gene TRBJ2-1; 9 bases align to TRBD2. The CDR3 covers 15 residues. Trimming took 4 bases from V and 6 from J; bases not matched to a gene: 7. Germline V lookup: CDR1 MNHEY, CDR2 SMNVEV (reference sequence). DNA for the CDR3: TGTGCCAGCAGTTGGGCGGGAGGGCCGGGCAATGAGCAGTTCTTC. It is translated as CASSWAGGPGNEQFF.

Of note for this clone: One junction end does not reproduce the germline sequence, and a read error may be involved. The rearrangement uses TRBV7-6 and TRBJ2-1; TRBD2 agrees at 9 bases. This CDR3 has 12 amino acids. Germline V gene lookup returns CDR1 SGHVS and CDR2 FNYEAQ. DNA for the CDR3: TGTGCCCTAGGAGCTAGCGGGAACCCTCAGGTCTTC. This translates into CALGASGNPQVF.

This chain connects TRBV11-2 to TRBJ2-3; 9 nucleotides align to TRBD2. V lost 5 bases, J lost 0 bases, and 3 bases stayed unmatched. The CDR3 covers 15 residues. The germline V gene encodes CDR1 SGHAT and CDR2 FQNNGV. CDR3 sequence: CASSPLAGSTDTQYF. DNA for the CDR3: TGTGCCAGCAGCCCCCTAGCGGGAAGCACAGATACGCAGTATTTT.

This sequence joins TRBV6-1 and TRBJ1-5; 7 bases are a match to TRBD1. The CDR3 runs to 14 residues. Germline trimming cut 2 bases from V and 8 bases from J; bases unmatched to any gene: 6. Germline V gene data show CDR1 as MNHNS and CDR2 as SASEGT. CDR3 nucleotides: TGTGCCAGCAGTGAAATCGGGGGGACAGAGCCCCAGCATTTT. Residues: CASSEIGGTEPQHF.

The CDR3: CASSGPTGRISYEQYF. The CDR3 nucleotides read TGTGCCAGCAGTGGGCCGACGGGACGGATCTCCTACGAGCAGTACTTC. The chain uses TRBV28 and TRBJ2-7, with D perhaps matching TRBD1 or TRBD2 (5 bases each). Germline V gene data show CDR1 as MDHEN and CDR2 as SYDVKM. Trimming cost V 5 bases and J 0 bases, with 17 bases left between them. The CDR3 has 16 residues.

The count of this clone is one. The genes are TRBV7-9 and TRBJ2-1, with D perhaps matching TRBD2 (6 bases). The CDR3 loop spans 12 amino acids. Germline-derived CDR1 and CDR2 are SEHNR and FQNEAQ (reference sequence). Trimming took off 2 bases at V and 12 bases at J, with 11 bases between the two ends. The CDR3 is CASSLPGLMQFF. The CDR3 coding sequence is TGTGCCAGCAGCTTACCGGGACTCATGCAGTTCTTC.

The chain couples TRBV5-6 to TRBJ2-7, with TRBD1 matching over 12 bases. Germline V lookup: CDR1 SGHDT, CDR2 YYEEEE. V dropped 4 bases and J dropped 1; count of bases not matched to a gene: 3. The length of the CDR3 is 15 residues. The CDR3 coding sequence is TGTGCCAGCAGCAGGGACAGGGGGCTTTCCTACGAGCAGTACTTC. This gives the protein CASSRDRGLSYEQYF.

The rearrangement links TRBV7-9 to TRBJ1-5; no clear D. V was shortened by 1 base and J by 0 bases, with 4 bases between the two germline ends. Germline CDR1 reads SEHNR; CDR2 reads FQNEAQ (reference sequence). The CDR3 consists of 14 residues. Here the CDR3 DNA reads TGTGCCAGCAGCTTAGACATTAGCAATCAGCCCCAGCATTTT. It yields the protein CASSLDISNQPQHF.

V gene TRBV29-1 combines with J gene TRBJ2-1, with TRBD2 identical over 8 bases. V shed 6 bases, J shed 6 bases, and the junction held 7 bases outside the gene matches. The germline V gene has CDR1 SQVTM and CDR2 ANQGSEA. The length of the CDR3 is 13 residues. The CDR3 region is CSVLGLAGNEQFF. The DNA for the CDR3 is TGCAGCGTCCTTGGACTAGCCGGCAATGAGCAGTTCTTC.

This clone has a single count. The chain combines TRBV9 with TRBJ1-1, with D possibly being TRBD1 (5 bases). Germline V gives CDR1 SGDLS, CDR2 YYNGEE. The CDR3 totals 13 residues. Deletions cut 2 bases from V and 3 bases from J, with 8 bases between. The CDR3: CASSVRGDTEAFF. CDR3 DNA: TGTGCCAGCAGCGTTAGGGGCGACACTGAAGCTTTCTTT.

The chain uses TRBV7-9 and TRBJ1-4, with a tentative D call TRBD1 (5 bases). CDR3 length: 16 residues. Trimming removed 2 bases from V and 12 bases from J, with 22 bases in between. Germline assignment: CDR1 SEHNR and CDR2 FQNEAQ (reference sequence). This CDR3 reads CASSLKPGLSSAELFF. CDR3 nucleotides: TGTGCCAGCAGCTTAAAACCGGGACTTTCGTCGGCGGAACTGTTTTTT.

The chain recombines TRBV9 with TRBJ2-1, with D hard to call. CDR1 is SGDLS, CDR2 YYNGEE, per germline. The ends were cut back, 0 bases at V and 3 bases at J, with 4 bases in the middle. The CDR3 is 13 residues long. CDR3 residues: CASSVGDYNEQFF. CDR3 sequence (DNA): TGTGCCAGCAGCGTAGGGGACTACAATGAGCAGTTCTTC.

The chain recombines TRBV5-1 with TRBJ2-2; D is undetermined. Trimming took 0 bases from V and 5 from J, leaving 14 bases between them. This CDR3 contains 16 residues. Germline assignment: CDR1 SGHRS and CDR2 YFSETQ. The CDR3 reads CASSLEVAAITGELFF. CDR3 nucleotide sequence: TGCGCCAGCAGCTTGGAGGTGGCAGCGATAACCGGGGAGCTGTTTTTT.

The genes are TRBV19 and TRBJ2-7; 10 bases agree with TRBD1. V was pared by 3 bases and J by 3 bases, with 5 bases of the junction left unmatched. Germline assignment: CDR1 LNHDA and CDR2 SQIVND (reference sequence). The CDR3 extends over 15 amino acids. The CDR3 region is CASSIRDRGGYEQYF. CDR3 DNA sequence: TGTGCCAGTAGTATTCGGGACAGGGGAGGCTACGAGCAGTACTTC.

The chain has TRBV18 and TRBJ1-6; D unclear. The CDR3 covers 14 residues. V gave up 1 base and J gave up 7 bases, with 8 bases separating them. From germline, CDR1 is KGHSH and CDR2 LQKENI. DNA of the CDR3: TGTGCCAGCTCACCACGAGGGTCGAATTCACCCCTCCACTTT. Translated, it gives CASSPRGSNSPLHF. Based on the CDR3 plus reference TRBV18 and TRBJ1-6, the full variable domain is NAGVMQNPRHLVRRRGQEARLRCSPMKGHSHVYWYRQLPEEGLKFMVYLQKENIIDESGMPKERFSAEFPKEGPSILRIQQVVRGDSAAYFCASSPRGSNSPLHFGNGTRLTVT.

There are a few counts of this clone. This chain joins TRBV4-2 and TRBJ1-3; no clear D. The CDR3 runs 16 residues. V gave up 1 base and J gave up 0 bases, with 10 bases separating them. Germline V CDR1 and CDR2: LGHNA, YNFKEQ. The CDR3 is CASSQGGSHSGNTIYF. DNA of the CDR3: TGTGCCAGCAGCCAAGGTGGAAGCCACTCTGGAAACACCATATATTTT.

J is TRBJ1-5 and V is TRBV5-6; possibly TRBD1 for D (5 bases). The germline CDR1 and CDR2 sequences are SGHDT and YYEEEE. Trimming shortened V by 0 bases and J by 2 bases, and 9 bases separated the two germline ends. The CDR3 is made up of 15 amino acids. For the CDR3, the DNA is TGTGCCAGCAGCTTGGCCCCGGGGGGCAATCAGCCCCAGCATTTT. This encodes CASSLAPGGNQPQHF. The entire variable domain, with the rest obtained from reference TRBV5-6 and TRBJ1-5, is as follows: DAGVTQSPTHLIKTRGQQVTLRCSPKSGHDTVSWYQQALGQGPQFIFQYYEEEERQRGNFPDRFSGHQFPNYSSELNVNALLLGDSALYLCASSLAPGGNQPQHFGDGTRLSIL.